The sequence of this T cell receptor beta chain was determined in a study of graft-versus-host responses after intestinal transplantation. Study context: Every recipient had anti-thymocyte globulin induction and approximately 3 years of tacrolimus plus steroids.

Germline V gene sequence: CDR1 SGHTA, CDR2 FQGNSA. CDR3 length: 15 residues. J gave up 0 bases and V 4 bases, and 2 bases lay outside the gene matches. As regards this clone: Its antigen is unknown.

Broader study findings: Detected in recipient marrow were GvH clones, some of which were first observed in ileum or blood. Allografts of one patient group, those with graft-donor T cell macrochimerism, had high graft-versus-host to host-versus-graft clonal ratios.

The data were produced by immunoSEQ multiplex PCR, yet TCRdb's version contains in-frame clones alone and is incomplete. The sample lists approximately 60,000 clones; about 87% were seen once. This sequence originates from a human patient who received an intestinal transplant, so some T cells may come from the graft donor. The sequences come from PBMCs, collected 26 days after transplant. The genes are TRBV7-2 and TRBJ1-2, with TRBD1 matching 10 bases. CDR3 bases: TGTGCCAGCAGCTCCGGACAGGGGGCTAACTATGGCTACACCTTC. The encoded protein is CASSSGQGANYGYTF.